This T cell receptor beta chain originates from a study of blood T cell repertoires in COVID-19. Whole-study context: The United States, Italy and Spain were the sources of the acute and convalescent COVID-19 samples. Sources were T cells, B-cell-depleted T cells, or PBMCs; the material itself was cDNA or gDNA.

Trimming removed 1 base at V and 7 bases at J, with 12 bases between. CDR3 length equals 14 residues. Germline V CDR1 and CDR2: SGHKS, YYEKEE (reference sequence). Per the original methods: Amplification from reference gene primers served as the basis for estimated nucleated cell counts. Produced via immunoSEQ multiplex PCR; TCRdb's table is partial and in-frame only. The D gene and trimming were derived from the DNA, and the V and J assignments and clone size from that table. The sample records a few hundred thousand clones, roughly 90% being singletons. The chain combines TRBV5-5 with TRBJ2-4; D is uncertain. Sequencing was carried out using peripheral blood. The source is a man aged 40-49 years with active or convalescent COVID-19. The CDR3 reads CASSLSRGGNIQYF. CDR3 coding DNA: TGTGCCAGCAGCTTGAGCCGAGGTGGGAACATTCAGTACTTC.